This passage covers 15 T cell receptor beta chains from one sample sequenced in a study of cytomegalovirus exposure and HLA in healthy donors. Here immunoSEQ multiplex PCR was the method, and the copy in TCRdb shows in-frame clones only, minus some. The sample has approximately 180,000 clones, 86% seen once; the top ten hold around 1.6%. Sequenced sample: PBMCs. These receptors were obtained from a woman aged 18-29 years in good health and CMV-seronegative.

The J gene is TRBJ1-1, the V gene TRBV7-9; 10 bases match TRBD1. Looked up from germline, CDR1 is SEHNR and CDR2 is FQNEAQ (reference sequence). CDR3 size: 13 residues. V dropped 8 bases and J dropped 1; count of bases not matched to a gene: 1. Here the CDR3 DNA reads TGTGCCAGCGGGACAGGGGAGAACACTGAAGCTTTCTTT. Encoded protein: CASGTGENTEAFF.

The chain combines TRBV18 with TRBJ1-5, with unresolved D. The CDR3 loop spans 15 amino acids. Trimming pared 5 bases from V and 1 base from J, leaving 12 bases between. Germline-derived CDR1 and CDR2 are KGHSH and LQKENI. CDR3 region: CASSLDLSSNQPQHF. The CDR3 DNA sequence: TGTGCCAGCTCATTGGACTTATCAAGCAATCAGCCCCAGCATTTT.

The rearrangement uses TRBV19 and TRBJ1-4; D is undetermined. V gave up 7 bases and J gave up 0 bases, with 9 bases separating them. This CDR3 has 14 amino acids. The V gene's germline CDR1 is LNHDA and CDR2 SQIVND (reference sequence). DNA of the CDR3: TGTGCCAGTAACCGGGGAACAACTAATGAAAAACTGTTTTTT. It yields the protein CASNRGTTNEKLFF.

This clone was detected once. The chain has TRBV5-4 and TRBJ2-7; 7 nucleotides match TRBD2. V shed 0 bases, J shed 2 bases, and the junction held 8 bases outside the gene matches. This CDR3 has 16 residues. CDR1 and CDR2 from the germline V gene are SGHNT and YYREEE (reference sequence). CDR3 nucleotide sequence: TGTGCCAGCAGCTTGGCCGGGCTAGCGGTGGCCTACGAGCAGTACTTC. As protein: CASSLAGLAVAYEQYF.

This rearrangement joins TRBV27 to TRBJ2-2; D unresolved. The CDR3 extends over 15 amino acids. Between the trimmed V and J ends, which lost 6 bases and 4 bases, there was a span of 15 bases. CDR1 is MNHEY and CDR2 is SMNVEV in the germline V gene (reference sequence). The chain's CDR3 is CASRSDTFLTGELFF. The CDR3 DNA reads TGTGCCAGCAGATCCGACACCTTCCTCACCGGGGAGCTGTTTTTT.

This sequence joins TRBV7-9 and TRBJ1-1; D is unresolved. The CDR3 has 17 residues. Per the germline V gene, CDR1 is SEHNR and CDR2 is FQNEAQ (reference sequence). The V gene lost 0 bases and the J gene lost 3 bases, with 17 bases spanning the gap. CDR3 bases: TGTGCCAGCAGCTTAGCGCAGAGACATTTGGAAGACACTGAAGCTTTCTTT. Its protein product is CASSLAQRHLEDTEAFF. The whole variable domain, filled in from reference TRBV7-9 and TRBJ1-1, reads DTGVSQNPRHKITKRGQNVTFRCDPISEHNRLYWYRQTLGQGPEFLTYFQNEAQLEKSRLLSDRFSAERPKGSFSTLEIQRTEQGDSAMYLCASSLAQRHLEDTEAFFGQGTRLTVV.

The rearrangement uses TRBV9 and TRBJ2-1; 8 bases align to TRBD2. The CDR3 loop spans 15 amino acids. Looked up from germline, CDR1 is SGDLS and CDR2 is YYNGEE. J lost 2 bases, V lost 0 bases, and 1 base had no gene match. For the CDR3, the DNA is TGTGCCAGCAGCGTAGACGGGGGGGCCTACAATGAGCAGTTCTTC. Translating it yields CASSVDGGAYNEQFF.

The DNA of the CDR3 is TGTGCCAGCAGCACCTACAGGGCGAACACTGAAGCTTTCTTT. This codes for CASSTYRANTEAFF. This chain connects TRBV7-6 to TRBJ1-1, with a possible D match to TRBD1 (6 bases). In germline, CDR1 is SGHVS, CDR2 FNYEAQ. V dropped 5 bases and J dropped 1 base, with 11 bases sitting between them. The CDR3 spans 14 residues.

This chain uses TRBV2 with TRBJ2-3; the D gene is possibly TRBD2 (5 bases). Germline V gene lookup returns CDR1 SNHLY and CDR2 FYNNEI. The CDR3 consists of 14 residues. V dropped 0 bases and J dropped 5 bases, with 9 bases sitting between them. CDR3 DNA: TGTGCCAGCAGTGAAGCGGGAGAGGAAGATACGCAGTATTTT. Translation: CASSEAGEEDTQYF.

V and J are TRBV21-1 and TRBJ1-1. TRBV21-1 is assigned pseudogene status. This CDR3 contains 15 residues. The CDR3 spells CASSKGGLRNTEAFF. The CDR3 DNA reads TGTGCCAGCAGCAAAGGAGGGTTGAGGAACACTGAAGCTTTCTTT.

CDR3 DNA sequence: TGTGCCAGCAGCGGGACAGGGGGGTACACTGAAGCTTTCTTT. This gives the protein CASSGTGGYTEAFF. The chain uses TRBV5-6 and TRBJ1-1, with TRBD1 matching over 11 bases. The V and J ends lost 4 bases and 3 bases, in that order; junction bases with no gene match: 2. The CDR3 is 14 residues long. CDR1 and CDR2 (germline): SGHDT, YYEEEE.

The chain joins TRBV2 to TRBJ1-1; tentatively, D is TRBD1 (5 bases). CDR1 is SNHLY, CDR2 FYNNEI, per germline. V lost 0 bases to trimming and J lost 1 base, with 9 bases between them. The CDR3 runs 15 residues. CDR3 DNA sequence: TGTGCCAGCAGTGAAGCGCGGGGGGGGAACACTGAAGCTTTCTTT. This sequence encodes CASSEARGGNTEAFF.

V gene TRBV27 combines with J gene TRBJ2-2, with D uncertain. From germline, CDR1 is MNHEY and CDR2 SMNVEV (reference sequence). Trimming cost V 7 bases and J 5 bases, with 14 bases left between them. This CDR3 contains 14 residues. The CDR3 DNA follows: TGTGCCAGCAATTATCTTTCCGGGACCGGGGAGCTGTTTTTT. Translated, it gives CASNYLSGTGELFF.

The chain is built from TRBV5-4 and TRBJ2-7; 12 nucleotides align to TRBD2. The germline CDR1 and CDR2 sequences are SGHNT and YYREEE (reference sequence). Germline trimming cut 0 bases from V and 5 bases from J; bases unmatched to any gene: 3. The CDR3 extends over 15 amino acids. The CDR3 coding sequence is TGTGCCAGCAGCTTGGCTAGCGGGAGGGTGAACGAGCAGTACTTC. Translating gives CASSLASGRVNEQYF. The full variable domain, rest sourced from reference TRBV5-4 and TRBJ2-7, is ETGVTQSPTHLIKTRGQQVTLRCSSQSGHNTVSWYQQALGQGPQFIFQYYREEENGRGNFPPRFSGLQFPNYSSELNVNALELDDSALYLCASSLASGRVNEQYFGPGTRLTVT.

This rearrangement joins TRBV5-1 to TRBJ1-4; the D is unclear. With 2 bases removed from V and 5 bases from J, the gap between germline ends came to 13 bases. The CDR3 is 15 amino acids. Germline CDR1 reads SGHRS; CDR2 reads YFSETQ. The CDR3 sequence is CASSLTTAKNEKLFF. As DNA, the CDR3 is TGCGCCAGCAGCTTAACTACGGCCAAGAATGAAAAACTGTTTTTT. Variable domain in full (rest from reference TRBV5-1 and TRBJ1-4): KAGVTQTPRYLIKTRGQQVTLSCSPISGHRSVSWYQQTPGQGLQFLFEYFSETQRNKGNFPGRFSGRQFSNSRSEMNVSTLELGDSALYLCASSLTTAKNEKLFFGSGTQLSVL.